The source of this T cell receptor beta chain is a study of blood T cell repertoires in COVID-19. About the study: Samples taken during acute and convalescent COVID-19 were collected in the United States, Italy and Spain.

CDR3 length equals 13 residues. CDR1 and CDR2 (germline): LNHDA, SQIVND (reference sequence). V was clipped by 6 bases and J by 6 bases; unmatched bases: 5. Sequenced by immunoSEQ multiplex PCR; TCRdb stores in-frame clones only, minus some. The table shows approximately 97,000 clones, with around 87% occurring only once. Sequenced material: peripheral blood. This sequence originates from a human donor in a cohort sampled during active COVID-19. V is TRBV19 and J is TRBJ2-4; 7 positions match TRBD1. The CDR3 nucleotides read TGTGCCAGTAGCACGACAGGGTTAAACATTCAGTACTTC. It codes for CASSTTGLNIQYF.